The 25 T cell receptor beta chains below all came from one sample that was sequenced in a study of T cells in women clearing cervical HPV infection (dated by TCRdb to 2016 to 2018). Library method: the immunoSEQ multiplex PCR assay. TCRdb obtained this table from immuneACCESS and retained in-frame rearrangements with V and J assigned. These tables miss some clones; where compared with another copy, unresolved V genes account for less than half of the shortfall, and the remainder is unexplained. Per the sample table, the count is some 40,000 clones. Of the sample, approximately 4.8% is held by the ten largest clones. The sequenced material came from blood buffy coat. The receptors derive from a woman aged 18 to 69 with a cervical HPV16 infection that either progressed to CIN3+ or cleared (not recorded which).

The CDR3 is CAIRGDGANVLTF. The sequenced part of the CDR3 DNA is TGTGCCATCAGAGGTGATGGGGCCAACGTC. This rearrangement joins TRBV10-3 to TRBJ2-6; D not resolved. Coverage ceases 3 residues before the CDR3 finishes, and the germline J gene fills in the end. V shed 6 bases and J shed 3 bases, with 6 bases lying between them. This CDR3 spans 13 amino acids. Germline CDR1 reads ENHRY; CDR2 reads SYGVKD.

A note on this clone: The sequenced fragment ends 3 residues before the CDR3 boundary, so the rest is inferred from the germline J gene. V gene TRBV7-8 combines with J gene TRBJ1-2, with a tentative D call TRBD1 (6 bases). The V and J ends lost 4 bases and 1 base respectively, with 13 bases between them. The CDR3 is made up of 15 amino acids. CDR1 is SGHVS, CDR2 FQNEAQ, per germline. The CDR3 DNA, read in part, is TGTGCCAGCAGCTCCCCGGGACATTATAACTATGGC. The encoded protein is CASSSPGHYNYG. The entire CDR3 is CASSSPGHYNYGYTF.

For this clone: The missing CDR3 end, 3 residues past where the read stops, is filled in from the germline J gene. The chain joins TRBV4-2 to TRBJ2-3, with D possibly being TRBD2 (5 bases). This CDR3 contains 16 residues. The V gene's germline CDR1 is LGHNA and CDR2 YNFKEQ. The V and J ends lost 2 bases and 3 bases respectively, with 15 bases between them. CDR3 in amino acids: CASSQSSRVGTDTQYF. CDR3 bases read: TGTGCCAGCAGCCAATCTTCGAGGGTTGGGACAGATACG.

A word on this clone: The read ends 3 residues before the CDR3 terminus; that terminus is restored from the germline J gene. The rearrangement links TRBV6-2 or TRBV6-3 to TRBJ1-1; 9 nucleotides align to TRBD1. This CDR3 has 16 amino acids. Germline V gene data show CDR1 as MNHEY and CDR2 as SVGEGT. Losses at the gene ends were 2 bases for V and 4 bases for J; bases not matched to a gene: 8. The CDR3 loop is CASSYQWDRVATEAFF. The DNA read from the CDR3 is TGTGCCAGCAGTTACCAATGGGACAGGGTCGCCACTGAA.

In regard to this clone: From the germline J gene comes the end of the CDR3, since the read stops 3 residues before it. The J gene is TRBJ1-2, the V gene TRBV20-1, with 8 bases identical to TRBD1. The CDR3 runs 14 residues. Germline lookup yields CDR1 DFQATT and CDR2 SNEGSKA (reference sequence). V gave up 6 bases and J gave up 2 bases; unmatched junction bases: 8. CDR3 DNA (partial): TGCAGTGCCGACACCAGGACAGGGAACTATGGC. This sequence encodes CSADTRTGNYG. The complete CDR3 reads CSADTRTGNYGYTF.

On this clone itself: The read halts 3 residues ahead of the CDR3 end, with the missing end drawn from the germline J gene. J is TRBJ1-2 and V is TRBV3-1 (or the pseudogene TRBV3-2); 8 bases agree with TRBD1. The CDR3 has 16 amino acids. Trimming removed 1 base from V and 0 bases from J; junction bases left unmatched: 4. Germline V gene data show CDR1 as LGHDT and CDR2 as YNNKEL (reference sequence). The sequenced CDR3 bases are TGTGCCAGCAGCCAAGCAGGGGGCCAAACTAACTATGGC. Protein product: CASSQAGGQTNYG. The whole CDR3 is CASSQAGGQTNYGYTF.

About this clone: The missing CDR3 end, 3 residues past where the read stops, is filled in from the germline J gene. J is TRBJ1-2 and V is TRBV29-1, with a possible D match to TRBD1 (5 bases). The CDR3 is 13 amino acids. Trimming left V 1 base short and J 3 bases short, with 9 bases between. Germline V gene lookup returns CDR1 SQVTM and CDR2 ANQGSEA. The CDR3 spells CSVEVRGDYGYTF. The CDR3 bases that were read are TGCAGCGTTGAAGTTCGGGGGGACTATGGC.

The CDR3 DNA, read in part, is TGTGCCAGCAGTGGGACAGAGAATTCACCC. This translates into CASSGTENSP. The whole CDR3 protein reads CASSGTENSPLHF. The J gene is TRBJ1-6, the V gene TRBV2, with D maybe TRBD1 (6 bases). The read comes to an end 3 residues before the CDR3 does, leaving the germline J gene to fill in the end. CDR1 SNHLY and CDR2 FYNNEI come from the germline V gene. Trimming pared 4 bases from V and 7 bases from J, leaving 8 bases between. The CDR3 loop spans 13 amino acids. The full variable domain, its missing parts supplied by reference TRBV2 and TRBJ1-6, is EPEVTQTPSHQVTQMGQEVILRCVPISNHLYFYWYRQILGQKVEFLVSFYNNEISEKSEIFDDQFSVERPDGSNFTLKIRSTKLEDSAMYFCASSGTENSPLHFGNGTRLTVT.

As regards this clone: Read sequence stops 3 residues before the CDR3 end, and the germline J gene provides the missing end. V is TRBV12-3 or TRBV12-4 and J is TRBJ1-2; D may be TRBD1 (5 bases). The CDR3 is 15 residues long. V lost 5 bases, J lost 3 bases, and 16 bases lay in between. The part of the CDR3 DNA that was read is TGTGCCAGCAGTGCCGCTTGGGGGGAGGACTATGGC. It specifies CASSAAWGEDYG. The whole CDR3 protein reads CASSAAWGEDYGYTF.

Turning to this clone: The CDR3 end is not reached by the read, which stops 3 residues before it; the germline J gene fills it in. This chain joins TRBV5-5 and TRBJ1-2, with D perhaps TRBD1 (6 bases). V gave up 0 bases and J gave up 4 bases, with 13 bases separating them. CDR1 is SGHKS and CDR2 is YYEKEE in the germline V gene (reference sequence). This CDR3 region has 15 residues. CDR3 DNA, as far as it was read: TGTGCCAGCAGCTTGGGCAGGGGATCTAGCTATGGC. As protein: CASSLGRGSSYG. The full CDR3 sequence reads CASSLGRGSSYGYTF.

Details on this clone: Sequencing ends 3 residues short of the CDR3 end; the germline J gene provides the rest. The chain uses TRBV30 and TRBJ1-2; 7 bases are a match to TRBD1. The CDR3 is 15 residues long. Unmatched junction bases numbered 11, after V lost 7 bases and J lost 0 bases. Germline loops: CDR1 GTSNPN, CDR2 SVGIG (reference sequence). CDR3 DNA (partial): TGTGCCTACGAAGGGGGCGCGGTCTCTAACTATGGC. Encoded protein: CAYEGGAVSNYG. The whole CDR3 reads CAYEGGAVSNYGYTF.

For this clone: The read terminates 3 residues before the CDR3 end, so the remaining end is supplied by the germline J gene. This chain links TRBV5-1 with TRBJ2-3; TRBD2 is a possible D gene (5 bases). The CDR3 spans 15 residues. V lost 4 bases and J 4 bases, leaving 16 bases between the germline ends. Germline V gene lookup returns CDR1 SGHRS and CDR2 YFSETQ. The sequenced part of the CDR3 DNA is TGCGCCAGCAGCCCGGACCGGGGTTCGGCAGATACG. Amino acid sequence: CASSPDRGSADT. The full CDR3 sequence reads CASSPDRGSADTQYF.

For this clone: The sequenced fragment ends 3 residues before the CDR3 boundary, so the rest is inferred from the germline J gene. The genes are TRBV7-3 and TRBJ2-3, with 7 bases aligning to TRBD1. The V gene end was trimmed by 2 bases and the J gene end by 2 bases; junction bases not matched to a gene: 4. CDR3 length: 15 residues. Germline V gives CDR1 SGHTA, CDR2 FQGTGA. CDR3 loop: CASSLGDRVTDTQYF. The covered CDR3 bases are TGTGCCAGCAGCTTAGGGGACAGAGTCACAGATACG.

On this clone: The read ends 3 residues shy of where the CDR3 ends; the end is completed using the germline J gene. The V call is TRBV2, the J call TRBJ1-5; weak D call: TRBD1 (6 bases). The CDR3 spans 15 residues. The ends were cut back, 2 bases at V and 6 bases at J, with 14 bases in the middle. Looked up from germline, CDR1 is SNHLY and CDR2 is FYNNEI. Incomplete CDR3 DNA: TGTGCCAGCAGTGAACAGGGGCAAGGGAGTCAGCCC. This encodes CASSEQGQGSQP. The whole CDR3 region reads CASSEQGQGSQPQHF.

CDR3 bases read: TGCGCCAGCAACTCCGGGACAGGGGTCTACGAG. The encoded protein is CASNSGTGVYE. The whole CDR3 sequence reads CASNSGTGVYEQYF. This rearrangement joins TRBV10-1 to TRBJ2-7; the match to TRBD1 covers 10 bases. The read ends 3 residues early relative to the CDR3; the germline J gene fills the gap. CDR1 and CDR2 (germline): WNHNN, SYGVQD (reference sequence). The CDR3 covers 14 residues. V shed 7 bases and J 3 bases; nucleotides not matched to a gene: 6.

For this clone: The CDR3 extends 3 residues past the end of the read, so its final part is completed from the germline J gene. The rearrangement links TRBV6-1 to TRBJ2-7; 11 bases are a match to TRBD1. V dropped 4 bases and J dropped 3; count of bases not matched to a gene: 5. CDR1 and CDR2 (germline): MNHNS, SASEGT. The CDR3 length is 15 residues. CDR3 residues: CASSGAGTGGYEQYF. Incomplete CDR3 DNA: TGTGCCAGCAGTGGGGCCGGGACAGGGGGCTACGAG.

Regarding this clone: The CDR3 end is not reached by the read, which stops 3 residues before it; the germline J gene fills it in. V gene TRBV12-3 or TRBV12-4 combines with J gene TRBJ2-2; D is uncertain. CDR3 size: 15 residues. Between the trimmed V and J ends, which lost 6 bases and 0 bases, there was a span of 11 bases. The CDR3 protein is CASSPRRANTGELFF. The covered CDR3 bases are TGTGCCAGCAGCCCCCGTAGAGCGAACACCGGGGAG.

A note on this clone: Sequencing ends 3 residues short of the CDR3 end; the germline J gene provides the rest. This chain uses TRBV28 with TRBJ1-5, with D possibly TRBD1 on 5 matching bases. The length of the CDR3 is 15 residues. CDR1 and CDR2 from the germline V gene are MDHEN and SYDVKM. The V end lost 7 bases, the J end lost 9 bases, and 22 bases lay between the germline ends. The part of the CDR3 DNA that was read is TGTGCCAGCACCGAGGGGCAGTCGATATCATGGCCC. Translation gives CASTEGQSISWP. The entire CDR3 sequence reads CASTEGQSISWPQHF.

As concerns this clone: The CDR3 goes on 3 residues after the read ends, and that part is filled in from the germline J gene. The rearrangement uses TRBV20-1 and TRBJ1-5; 9 nucleotides line up with TRBD1. Germline-derived CDR1 and CDR2 are DFQATT and SNEGSKA (reference sequence). The V segment lost 5 bases and the J segment 3 bases; nucleotides outside the gene matches: 11. The length of the CDR3 is 16 residues. The sequenced CDR3 bases are TGCAGTGCTGCGGGACAGGGTTCTAAGTCCAATCAGCCC. It is translated as CSAAGQGSKSNQP. The CDR3, in full, reads CSAAGQGSKSNQPQHF.

A note on this clone: The CDR3 is cut off 3 residues early in the read; its end comes from the germline J gene. The V call is TRBV5-1, the J call TRBJ1-6; perhaps TRBD1 as D (6 bases). V lost 5 bases and J 10 bases, leaving 19 bases between the germline ends. The V gene's germline CDR1 is SGHRS and CDR2 YFSETQ. The CDR3 extends over 15 amino acids. CDR3 bases read: TGCGCCAGCAGACGGGAGACAGGTAGTAGCTCACCC. Translated, it gives CASRRETGSSSP. The CDR3 as a whole reads CASRRETGSSSPLHF. Using reference TRBV5-1 and TRBJ1-6 for the parts outside the CDR3, the full variable domain is KAGVTQTPRYLIKTRGQQVTLSCSPISGHRSVSWYQQTPGQGLQFLFEYFSETQRNKGNFPGRFSGRQFSNSRSEMNVSTLELGDSALYLCASRRETGSSSPLHFGNGTRLTVT.

Note on this clone: Read sequence stops 3 residues before the CDR3 end, and the germline J gene provides the missing end. This chain joins TRBV5-1 and TRBJ2-5, with D possibly matching TRBD1 (6 bases). Looked up from germline, CDR1 is SGHRS and CDR2 is YFSETQ. The V and J ends lost 5 bases and 5 bases respectively, with 19 bases between them. The CDR3 has 15 residues. CDR3 protein: CASRTSGDAGETQYF. The covered CDR3 bases are TGCGCCAGCAGAACGTCAGGGGACGCCGGGGAGACC.

With regard to this clone: The read gets to within 3 residues of the CDR3 end, and the germline J gene fills in the rest. The chain combines TRBV19 with TRBJ2-5, with D hard to call. V lost 5 bases and J 2 bases, leaving 9 bases between the germline ends. The length of the CDR3 is 13 residues. The germline CDR1 and CDR2 sequences are LNHDA and SQIVND (reference sequence). Incomplete CDR3 DNA: TGTGCCAGTAGTGTCCAGGCACAAGAGACC. Its protein is CASSVQAQET. In full, the CDR3 is CASSVQAQETQYF.

To note about this clone: The read is 3 residues too short to cover the CDR3 end, so that end is filled in from the germline J gene. The chain combines TRBV11-2 with TRBJ1-1; 11 positions agree with TRBD1. CDR3 length: 14 amino acids. The trim removed 5 bases at V and 4 bases at J, leaving 3 bases unmatched. Per the germline V gene, CDR1 is SGHAT and CDR2 is FQNNGV. The CDR3 DNA, read in part, is TGTGCCAGCAGCCTGGGACAGGGGGGCACTGAA. Translation gives CASSLGQGGTE. The full CDR3 reads CASSLGQGGTEAFF.

In regard to this clone: Read coverage stops 3 residues before the CDR3 terminus; the germline J gene supplies the remainder. The chain is built from TRBV2 and TRBJ2-5, with a weak D call TRBD1 (5 bases). In germline, CDR1 is SNHLY, CDR2 FYNNEI. Trimming took 10 bases from V and 0 from J, leaving 15 bases between them. There are 14 residues in the CDR3. CDR3 DNA, as far as it was read: TGTGCCACTCGACCGACAGTAAACCAAGAGACC. Translated: CATRPTVNQET. The entire CDR3 protein is CATRPTVNQETQYF.

Concerning this clone itself: The sequenced fragment ends 3 residues before the CDR3 boundary, so the rest is inferred from the germline J gene. V usage is TRBV2 and J usage is TRBJ2-3, with TRBD2 matching 9 bases. The CDR3 is 16 amino acids. V gave up 3 bases and J gave up 5 bases; unmatched junction bases: 9. Germline CDR1 reads SNHLY; CDR2 reads FYNNEI. The CDR3 region is CASSDSSGGLKDTQYF. The DNA read from the CDR3 is TGTGCCAGCAGTGATAGTAGCGGGGGCTTGAAAGATACG.